The entry below gives a single TCR beta chain sequence along with its context. Generated by immunoSEQ multiplex PCR, the TCRdb table keeps only in-frame clones and is missing some. Of 150,000 to 200,000 clones listed, around 83% are singletons. These data are taken from a study of blood T cell repertoires in COVID-19. The V gene lost 3 bases and the J gene lost 5 bases, with 18 bases spanning the gap. Germline loops: CDR1 KGHDR, CDR2 SFDVKD. This CDR3 comprises 16 residues. This sequence originates from a man aged 50-60 years who had recovered from COVID-19. The rearrangement links TRBV24-1 to TRBJ1-2; D might be TRBD1 (6 bases). The sample taken for sequencing was PBMCs or T cells enriched from blood (not recorded which). The CDR3 protein is CATSDQNRAVGYGYTF. CDR3 sequence (DNA): TGTGCCACCAGTGATCAGAACAGGGCGGTTGGGTATGGCTACACCTTC.